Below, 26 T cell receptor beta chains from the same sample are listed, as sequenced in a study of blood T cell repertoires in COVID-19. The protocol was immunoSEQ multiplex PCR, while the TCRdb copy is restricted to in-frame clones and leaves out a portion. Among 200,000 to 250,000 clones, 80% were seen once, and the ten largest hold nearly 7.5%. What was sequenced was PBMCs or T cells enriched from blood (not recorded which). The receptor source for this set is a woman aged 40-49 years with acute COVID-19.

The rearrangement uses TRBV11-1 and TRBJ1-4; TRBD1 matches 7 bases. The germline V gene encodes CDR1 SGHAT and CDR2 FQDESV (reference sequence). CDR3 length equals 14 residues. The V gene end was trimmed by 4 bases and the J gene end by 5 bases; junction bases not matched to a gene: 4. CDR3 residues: CASSSGQLNEKLFF. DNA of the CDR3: TGTGCCAGCAGCTCGGGACAGCTGAATGAAAAACTGTTTTTT.

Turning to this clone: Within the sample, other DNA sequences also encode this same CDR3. CDR3 DNA sequence: TGTGCCAGCAGCGTAACAGGCTTACAAGAGACCCAGTACTTC. Protein: CASSVTGLQETQYF. The J gene is TRBJ2-5, the V gene TRBV9, with D tentatively TRBD1 (5 bases). In germline, CDR1 is SGDLS, CDR2 YYNGEE. The ends were cut back, 1 base at V and 2 bases at J, with 9 bases in the middle. This CDR3 has 14 residues.

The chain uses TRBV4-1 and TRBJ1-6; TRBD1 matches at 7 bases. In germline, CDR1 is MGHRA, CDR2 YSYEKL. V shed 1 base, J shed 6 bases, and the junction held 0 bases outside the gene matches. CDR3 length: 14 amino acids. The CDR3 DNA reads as TGCGCCAGCAGCCAAGGGACAGGTAATTCACCCCTCCACTTT. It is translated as CASSQGTGNSPLHF.

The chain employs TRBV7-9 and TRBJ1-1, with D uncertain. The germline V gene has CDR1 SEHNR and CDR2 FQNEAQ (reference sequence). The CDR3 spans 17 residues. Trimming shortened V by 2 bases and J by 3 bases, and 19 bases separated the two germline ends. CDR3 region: CASSLSFRVDGDTEAFF. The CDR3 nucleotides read TGTGCCAGCAGCTTATCCTTCCGGGTCGACGGGGACACTGAAGCTTTCTTT.

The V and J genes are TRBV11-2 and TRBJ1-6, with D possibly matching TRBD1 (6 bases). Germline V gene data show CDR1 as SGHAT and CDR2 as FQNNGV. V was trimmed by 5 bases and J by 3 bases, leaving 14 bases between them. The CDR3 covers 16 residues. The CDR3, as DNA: TGTGCCAGCAGCCTTCGACAGGACCTCTATAATTCACCCCTCCACTTT. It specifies CASSLRQDLYNSPLHF.

The CDR3 sequence: CASSQNRGSATNEKLFF. The CDR3 nucleotides read TGCGCCAGCAGTCAAAACAGGGGGTCAGCAACTAATGAAAAACTGTTTTTT. This chain connects TRBV23-1 to TRBJ1-4; 8 bases map to TRBD1. TRBV23-1 is labeled an ORF, and its function is uncertain. The ends lost 2 bases at V and 0 bases at J; junction bases unmatched: 5. CDR3 length equals 17 residues.

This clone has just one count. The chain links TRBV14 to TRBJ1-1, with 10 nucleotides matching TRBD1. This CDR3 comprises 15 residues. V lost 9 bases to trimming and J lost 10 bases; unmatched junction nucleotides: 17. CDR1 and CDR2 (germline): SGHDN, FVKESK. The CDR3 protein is CARGERQGALVGAFF. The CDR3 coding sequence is TGTGCCAGGGGGGAACGACAGGGGGCGCTAGTAGGAGCTTTCTTT.

The CDR3 sequence: CASSTRPGTGEEKLFF. DNA of the CDR3: TGTGCCAGCAGTACCCGACCCGGGACAGGGGAGGAAAAACTGTTTTTT. The rearrangement joins TRBV6-6 to TRBJ1-4, with 10 bases matching TRBD1. The CDR3 has 16 amino acids. Looked up from germline, CDR1 is MNHNY and CDR2 is SVGAGI (reference sequence). Unmatched junction bases numbered 11, after V lost 5 bases and J lost 8 bases.

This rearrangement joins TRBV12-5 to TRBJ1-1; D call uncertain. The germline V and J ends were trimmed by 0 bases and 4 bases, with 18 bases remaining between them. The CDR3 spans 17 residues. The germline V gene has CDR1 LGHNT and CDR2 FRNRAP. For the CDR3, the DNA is TGTGCTAGTGGTTTGGTACTAGGCAAAGGAGGAGGCACTGAAGCTTTCTTT. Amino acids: CASGLVLGKGGGTEAFF.

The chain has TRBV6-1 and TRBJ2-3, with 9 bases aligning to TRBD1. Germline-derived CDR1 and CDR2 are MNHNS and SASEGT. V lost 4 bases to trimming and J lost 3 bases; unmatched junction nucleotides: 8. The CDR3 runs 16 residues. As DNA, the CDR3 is TGTGCCAGCAGTGGTCTGGGGACAGGGATAACAGATACGCAGTATTTT. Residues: CASSGLGTGITDTQYF.

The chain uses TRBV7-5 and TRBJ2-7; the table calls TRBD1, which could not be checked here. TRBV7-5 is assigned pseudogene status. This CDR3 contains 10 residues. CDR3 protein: CARSQGAEYF. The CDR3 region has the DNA TGTGCCAGAAGCCAGGGGGCAGAGTACTTC.

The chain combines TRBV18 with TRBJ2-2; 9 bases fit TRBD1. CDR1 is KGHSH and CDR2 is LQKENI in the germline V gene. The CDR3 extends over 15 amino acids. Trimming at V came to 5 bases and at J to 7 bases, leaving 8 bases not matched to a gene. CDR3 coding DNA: TGTGCCAGCTCAGCTCCCGGGACAGGGAGCGGGGAGCTGTTTTTT. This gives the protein CASSAPGTGSGELFF.

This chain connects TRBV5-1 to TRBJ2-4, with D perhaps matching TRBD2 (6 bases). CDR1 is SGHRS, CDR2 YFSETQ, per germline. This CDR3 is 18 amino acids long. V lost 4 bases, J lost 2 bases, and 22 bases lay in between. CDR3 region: CASSPRGGRDTSKNIQYF. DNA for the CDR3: TGCGCCAGCAGCCCCCGGGGAGGCAGGGATACTTCCAAAAACATTCAGTACTTC.

CDR3 sequence: CAWSDTFNQPQHF. CDR3 sequence (DNA): TGTGCCTGGAGTGACACCTTCAATCAGCCCCAGCATTTT. The J gene is TRBJ1-5, the V gene TRBV30, with unresolved D. Germline V CDR1 and CDR2: GTSNPN, SVGIG (reference sequence). The V end lost 1 base, the J end lost 3 bases, and 7 bases lay between the germline ends. The length of the CDR3 is 13 residues.

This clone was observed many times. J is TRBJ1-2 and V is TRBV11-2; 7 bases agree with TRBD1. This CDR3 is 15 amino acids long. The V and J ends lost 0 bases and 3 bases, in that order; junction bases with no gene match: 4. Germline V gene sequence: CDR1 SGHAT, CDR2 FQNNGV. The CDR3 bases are TGTGCCAGCAGCTTAGAGTTGACAGGGTACTATGGCTACACCTTC. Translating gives CASSLELTGYYGYTF.

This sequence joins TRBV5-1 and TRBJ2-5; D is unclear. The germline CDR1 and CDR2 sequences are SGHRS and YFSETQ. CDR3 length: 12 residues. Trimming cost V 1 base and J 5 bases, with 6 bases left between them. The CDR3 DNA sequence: TGCGCCAGCAGCTTGATACGGGAGACCCAGTACTTC. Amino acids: CASSLIRETQYF.

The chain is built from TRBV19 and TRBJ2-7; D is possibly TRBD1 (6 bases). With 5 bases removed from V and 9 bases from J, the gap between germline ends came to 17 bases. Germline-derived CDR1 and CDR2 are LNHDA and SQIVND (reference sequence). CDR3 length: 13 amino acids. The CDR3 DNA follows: TGTGCCAGTAGTCAAGACAGGTGGGGCGGGCAGTACTTC. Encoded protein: CASSQDRWGGQYF.

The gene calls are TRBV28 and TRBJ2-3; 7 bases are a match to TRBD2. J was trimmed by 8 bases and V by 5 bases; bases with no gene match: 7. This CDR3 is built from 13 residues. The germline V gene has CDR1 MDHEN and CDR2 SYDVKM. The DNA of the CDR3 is TGTGCCAGCAGTCTTGGACTAGTAGCTACGCAGTATTTT. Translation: CASSLGLVATQYF.

The CDR3 DNA reads as TGTGCCAGCAGCATGCCGGGACTCCTTAATTCACCCCTCCACTTT. It encodes CASSMPGLLNSPLHF. The chain uses TRBV7-8 and TRBJ1-6, with D maybe TRBD1 (5 bases). The CDR3 contains 15 residues. Germline CDR1 SGHVS, CDR2 FQNEAQ. V lost 5 bases to trimming and J lost 6 bases, with 14 bases between them.

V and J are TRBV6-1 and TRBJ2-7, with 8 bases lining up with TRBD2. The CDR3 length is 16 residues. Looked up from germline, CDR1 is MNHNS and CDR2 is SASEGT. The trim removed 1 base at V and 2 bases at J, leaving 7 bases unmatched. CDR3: CASSEGLGGGTYEQYF. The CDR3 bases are TGTGCCAGCAGTGAAGGTCTTGGCGGGGGGACCTACGAGCAGTACTTC.

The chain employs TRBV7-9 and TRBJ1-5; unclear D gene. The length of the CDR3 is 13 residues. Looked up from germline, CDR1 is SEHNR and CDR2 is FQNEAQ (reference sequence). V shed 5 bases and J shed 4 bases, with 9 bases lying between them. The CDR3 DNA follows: TGTGCCAGCAGCCTCCCCCCTAATCAGCCCCAGCATTTT. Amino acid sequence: CASSLPPNQPQHF.

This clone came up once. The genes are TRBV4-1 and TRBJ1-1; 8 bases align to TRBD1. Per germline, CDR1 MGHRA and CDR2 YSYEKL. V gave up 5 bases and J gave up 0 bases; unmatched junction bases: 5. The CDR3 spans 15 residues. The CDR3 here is CASSSRTGMNTEAFF. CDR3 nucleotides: TGCGCCAGCAGCTCCCGGACAGGGATGAACACTGAAGCTTTCTTT.

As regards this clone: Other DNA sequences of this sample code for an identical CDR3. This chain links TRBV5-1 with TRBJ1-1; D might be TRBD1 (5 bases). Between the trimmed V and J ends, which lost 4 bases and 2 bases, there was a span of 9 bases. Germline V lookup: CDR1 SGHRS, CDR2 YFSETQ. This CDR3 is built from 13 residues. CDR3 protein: CASSPTGNTEAFF. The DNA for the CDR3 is TGCGCCAGCAGCCCTACAGGAAACACTGAAGCTTTCTTT. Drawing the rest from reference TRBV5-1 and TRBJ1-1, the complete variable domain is KAGVTQTPRYLIKTRGQQVTLSCSPISGHRSVSWYQQTPGQGLQFLFEYFSETQRNKGNFPGRFSGRQFSNSRSEMNVSTLELGDSALYLCASSPTGNTEAFFGQGTRLTVV.

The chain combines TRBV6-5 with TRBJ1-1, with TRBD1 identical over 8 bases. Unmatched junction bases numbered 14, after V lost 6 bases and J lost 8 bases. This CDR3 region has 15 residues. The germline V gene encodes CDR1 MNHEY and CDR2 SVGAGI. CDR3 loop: CASRQVGTGFSEAFF. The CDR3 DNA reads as TGTGCCAGCAGACAGGTCGGGACAGGCTTCTCCGAAGCTTTCTTT.

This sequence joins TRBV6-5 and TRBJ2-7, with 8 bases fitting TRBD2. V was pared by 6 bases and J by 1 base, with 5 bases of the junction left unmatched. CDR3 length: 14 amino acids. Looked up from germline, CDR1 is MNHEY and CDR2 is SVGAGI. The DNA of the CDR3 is TGTGCCAGCAGCGGGACTAGTAGGTCCTACGAGCAGTACTTC. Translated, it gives CASSGTSRSYEQYF.

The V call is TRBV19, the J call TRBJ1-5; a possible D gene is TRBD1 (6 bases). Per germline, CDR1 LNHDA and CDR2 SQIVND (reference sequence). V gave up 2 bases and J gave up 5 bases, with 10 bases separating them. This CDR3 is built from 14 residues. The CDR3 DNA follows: TGTGCCAGTAGTATAAGCAGGGGCTATCAGCCCCAGCATTTT. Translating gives CASSISRGYQPQHF.